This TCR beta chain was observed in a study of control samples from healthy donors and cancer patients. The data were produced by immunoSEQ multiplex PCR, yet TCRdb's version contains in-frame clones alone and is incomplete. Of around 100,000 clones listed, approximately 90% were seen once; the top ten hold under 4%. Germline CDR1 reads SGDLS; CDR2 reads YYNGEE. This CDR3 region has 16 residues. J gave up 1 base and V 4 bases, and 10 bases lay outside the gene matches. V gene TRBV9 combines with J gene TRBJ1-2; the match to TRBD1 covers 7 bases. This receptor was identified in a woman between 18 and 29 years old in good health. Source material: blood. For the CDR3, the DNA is TGTGCCAGCAGCCGAACCGGGACAGAAGATAACTATGGCTACACCTTC. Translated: CASSRTGTEDNYGYTF.